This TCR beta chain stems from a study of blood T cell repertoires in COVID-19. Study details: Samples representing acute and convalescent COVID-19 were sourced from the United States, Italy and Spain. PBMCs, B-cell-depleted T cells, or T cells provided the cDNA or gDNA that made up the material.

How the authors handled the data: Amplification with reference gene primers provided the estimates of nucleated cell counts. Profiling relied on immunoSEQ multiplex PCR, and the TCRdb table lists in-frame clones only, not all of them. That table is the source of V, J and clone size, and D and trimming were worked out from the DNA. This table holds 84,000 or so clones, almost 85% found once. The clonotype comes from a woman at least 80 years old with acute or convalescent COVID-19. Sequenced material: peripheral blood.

CDR3 in DNA: TGTGCCAGCAGCTCAGCCTACGAGCAGTACTTC. It specifies CASSSAYEQYF. The V call is TRBV5-6, the J call TRBJ2-7; D unresolved. V was shortened by 3 bases and J by 2 bases, with 3 bases between the two germline ends. From germline, CDR1 is SGHDT and CDR2 YYEEEE. CDR3 length: 11 residues.